The subject of this entry is one T cell receptor beta chain. MiXCR was run by TCRdb on the 5' RACE reads, yielding one entry per CDR3 protein. The sample records under 250,000 distinct CDR3 sequences, 27% being singletons. The data stem from a study of T-cell memory formation after mild COVID-19. The J segment lost 3 bases and the V segment lost 6 bases, leaving 14 bases of the junction unmatched. The CDR3 length is 17 residues. The V gene is TRBV12-3 or TRBV12-4, the J gene TRBJ1-2, with 9 nucleotides matching TRBD1. Sequencing was carried out using PBMCs or a T cell subset sorted from them (not recorded which). This clonotype was sampled from an adult woman who had mild COVID-19 (a few samples of this study predate the infection). Cell type and time point are not known. In DNA, the CDR3 is TGTGCCAGCAGATCACGGACCACAGGGGGCGCAGACTATGGCTACACCTTC. Translation gives CASRSRTTGGADYGYTF.